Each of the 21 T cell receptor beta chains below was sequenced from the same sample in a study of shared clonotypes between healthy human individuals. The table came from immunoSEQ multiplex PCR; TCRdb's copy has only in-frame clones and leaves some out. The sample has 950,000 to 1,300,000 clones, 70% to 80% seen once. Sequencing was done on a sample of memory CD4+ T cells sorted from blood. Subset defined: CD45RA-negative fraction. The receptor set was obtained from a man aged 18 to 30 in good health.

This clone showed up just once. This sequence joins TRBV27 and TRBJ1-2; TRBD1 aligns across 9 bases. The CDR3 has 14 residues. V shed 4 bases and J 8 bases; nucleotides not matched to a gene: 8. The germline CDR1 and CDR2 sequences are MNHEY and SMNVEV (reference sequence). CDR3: CASSWGQGRSGYTF. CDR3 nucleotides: TGTGCCAGCAGTTGGGGACAGGGCCGTTCGGGCTACACCTTC.

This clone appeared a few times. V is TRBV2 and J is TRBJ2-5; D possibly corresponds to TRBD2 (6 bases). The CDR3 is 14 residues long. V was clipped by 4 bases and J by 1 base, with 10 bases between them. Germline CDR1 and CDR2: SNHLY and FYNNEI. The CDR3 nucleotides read TGTGCCAGCAGTGGGACTACCCTCCAAGAGACCCAGTACTTC. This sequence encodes CASSGTTLQETQYF. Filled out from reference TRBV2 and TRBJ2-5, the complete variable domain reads EPEVTQTPSHQVTQMGQEVILRCVPISNHLYFYWYRQILGQKVEFLVSFYNNEISEKSEIFDDQFSVERPDGSNFTLKIRSTKLEDSAMYFCASSGTTLQETQYFGPGTRLLVL.

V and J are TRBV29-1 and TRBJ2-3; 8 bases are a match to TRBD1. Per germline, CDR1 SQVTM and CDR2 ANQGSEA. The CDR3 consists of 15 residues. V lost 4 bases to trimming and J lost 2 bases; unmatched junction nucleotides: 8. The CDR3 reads CSVVASGGSTDTQYF. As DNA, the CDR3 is TGCAGCGTTGTCGCGTCAGGGGGCTCCACAGATACGCAGTATTTT.

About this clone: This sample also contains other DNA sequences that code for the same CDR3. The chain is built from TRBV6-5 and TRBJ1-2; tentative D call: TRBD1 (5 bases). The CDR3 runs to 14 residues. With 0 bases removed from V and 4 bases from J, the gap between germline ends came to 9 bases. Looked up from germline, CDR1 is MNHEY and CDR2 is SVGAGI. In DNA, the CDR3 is TGTGCCAGCAGTTACTCGAGAAGGGGCTATGGCTACACCTTC. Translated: CASSYSRRGYGYTF.

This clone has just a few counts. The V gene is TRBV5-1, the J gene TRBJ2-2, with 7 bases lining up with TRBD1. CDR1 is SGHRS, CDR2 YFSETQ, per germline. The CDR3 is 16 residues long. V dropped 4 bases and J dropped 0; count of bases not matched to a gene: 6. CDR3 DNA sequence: TGCGCCAGCAGCCGTTCAGGGGGTGCGAACACCGGGGAGCTGTTTTTT. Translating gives CASSRSGGANTGELFF.

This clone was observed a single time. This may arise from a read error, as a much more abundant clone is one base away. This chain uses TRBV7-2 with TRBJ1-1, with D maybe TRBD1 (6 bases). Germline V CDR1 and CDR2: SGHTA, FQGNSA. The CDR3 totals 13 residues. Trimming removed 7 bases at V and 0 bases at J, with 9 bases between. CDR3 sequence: CASTGQLNTEAFF. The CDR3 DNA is TGTGCCAGCACCGGACAGCTGAACACTGAAGCTTTCTTT. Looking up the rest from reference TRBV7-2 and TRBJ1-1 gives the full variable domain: GAGVSQSPSNKVTEKGKDVELRCDPISGHTALYWYRQSLGQGLEFLIYFQGNSAPDKSGLPSDRFSAERTGGSVSTLTIQRTQQEDSAVYLCASTGQLNTEAFFGQGTRLTVV.

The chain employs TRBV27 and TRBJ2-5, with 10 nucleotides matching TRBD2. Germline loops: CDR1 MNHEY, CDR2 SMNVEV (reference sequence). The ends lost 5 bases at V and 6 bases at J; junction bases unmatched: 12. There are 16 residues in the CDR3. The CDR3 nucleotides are TGTGCCAGCAGTCCCCTACAAGCGGGGGGGCTAAAGACCCAGTACTTC. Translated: CASSPLQAGGLKTQYF.

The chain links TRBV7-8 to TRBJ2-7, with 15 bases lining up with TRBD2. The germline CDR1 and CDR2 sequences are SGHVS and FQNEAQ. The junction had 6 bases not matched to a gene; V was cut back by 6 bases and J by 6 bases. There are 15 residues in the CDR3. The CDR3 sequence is CASSKQGLAGGEQYF. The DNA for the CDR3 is TGTGCCAGCAGTAAACAGGGACTAGCGGGAGGCGAGCAGTACTTC. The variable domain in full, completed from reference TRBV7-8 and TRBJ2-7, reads GAGVSQSPRYKVAKRGQDVALRCDPISGHVSLFWYQQALGQGPEFLTYFQNEAQLDKSGLPSDRFFAERPEGSVSTLKIQRTQQEDSAVYLCASSKQGLAGGEQYFGPGTRLTVT.

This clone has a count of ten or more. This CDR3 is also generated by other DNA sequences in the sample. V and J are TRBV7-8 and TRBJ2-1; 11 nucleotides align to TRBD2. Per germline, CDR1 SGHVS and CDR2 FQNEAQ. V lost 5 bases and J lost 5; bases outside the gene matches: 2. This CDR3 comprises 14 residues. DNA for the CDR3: TGTGCCAGCAGCCCGACTAGCGGGAACAATGAGCAGTTCTTC. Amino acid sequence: CASSPTSGNNEQFF.

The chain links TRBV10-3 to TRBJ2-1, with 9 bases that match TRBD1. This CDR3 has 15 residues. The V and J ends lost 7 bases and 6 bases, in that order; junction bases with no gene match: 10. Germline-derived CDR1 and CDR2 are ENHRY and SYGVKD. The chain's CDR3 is CAINSPGQGSNEQFF. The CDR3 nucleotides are TGTGCCATCAACTCTCCGGGACAGGGTAGCAATGAGCAGTTCTTC.

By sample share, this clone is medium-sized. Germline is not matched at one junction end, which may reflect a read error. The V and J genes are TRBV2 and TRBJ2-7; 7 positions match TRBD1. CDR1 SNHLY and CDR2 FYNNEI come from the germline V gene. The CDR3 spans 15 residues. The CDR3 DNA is TGTGCCAGTAGTGGACAGGTCCCTCGGGGAGACGAGCAGTACTTC. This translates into CASSGQVPRGDEQYF.

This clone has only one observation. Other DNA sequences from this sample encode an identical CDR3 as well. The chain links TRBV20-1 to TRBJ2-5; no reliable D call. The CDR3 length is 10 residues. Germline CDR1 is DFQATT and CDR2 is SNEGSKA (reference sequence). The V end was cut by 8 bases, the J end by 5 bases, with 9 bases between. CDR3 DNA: TGCAGTCCTTCCCAGGAGACCCAGTACTTC. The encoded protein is CSPSQETQYF.

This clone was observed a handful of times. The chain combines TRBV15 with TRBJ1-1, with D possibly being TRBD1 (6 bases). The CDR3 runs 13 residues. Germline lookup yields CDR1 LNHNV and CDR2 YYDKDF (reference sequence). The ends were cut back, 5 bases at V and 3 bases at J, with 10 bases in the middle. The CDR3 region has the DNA TGTGCCACCAGCCCCAGGGGATACACTGAAGCTTTCTTT. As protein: CATSPRGYTEAFF. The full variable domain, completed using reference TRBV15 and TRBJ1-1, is DAMVIQNPRYQVTQFGKPVTLSCSQTLNHNVMYWYQQKSSQAPKLLFHYYDKDFNNEADTPDNFQSRRPNTSFCFLDIRSPGLGDTAMYLCATSPRGYTEAFFGQGTRLTVV.

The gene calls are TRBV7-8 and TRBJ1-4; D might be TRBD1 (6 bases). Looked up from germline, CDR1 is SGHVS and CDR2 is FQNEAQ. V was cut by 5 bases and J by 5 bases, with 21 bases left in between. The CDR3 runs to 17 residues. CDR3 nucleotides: TGTGCCAGCAGCGTCTCGGGGGGCACTTCGGGAAATGAAAAACTGTTTTTT. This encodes CASSVSGGTSGNEKLFF.

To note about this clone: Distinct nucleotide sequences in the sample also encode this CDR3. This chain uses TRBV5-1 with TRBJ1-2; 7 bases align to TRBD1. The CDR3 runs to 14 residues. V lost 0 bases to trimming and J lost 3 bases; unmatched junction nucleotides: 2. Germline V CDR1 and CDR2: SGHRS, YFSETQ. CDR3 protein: CASSLGQGDYGYTF. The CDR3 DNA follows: TGCGCCAGCAGCTTGGGACAGGGAGACTATGGCTACACCTTC.

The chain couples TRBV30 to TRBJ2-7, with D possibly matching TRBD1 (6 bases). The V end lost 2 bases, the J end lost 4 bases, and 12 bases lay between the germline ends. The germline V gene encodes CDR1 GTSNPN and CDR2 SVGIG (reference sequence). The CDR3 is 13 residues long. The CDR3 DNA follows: TGTGCCTGGAGTCCGACAGGCCCTTACGAGCAGTACTTC. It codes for CAWSPTGPYEQYF.

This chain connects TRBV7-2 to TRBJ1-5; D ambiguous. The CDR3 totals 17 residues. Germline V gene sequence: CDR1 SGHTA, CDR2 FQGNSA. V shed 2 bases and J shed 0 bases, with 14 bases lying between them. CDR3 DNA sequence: TGTGCCAGCAGCTTATATGGCGGGCGGACTAGCAATCAGCCCCAGCATTTT. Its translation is CASSLYGGRTSNQPQHF.

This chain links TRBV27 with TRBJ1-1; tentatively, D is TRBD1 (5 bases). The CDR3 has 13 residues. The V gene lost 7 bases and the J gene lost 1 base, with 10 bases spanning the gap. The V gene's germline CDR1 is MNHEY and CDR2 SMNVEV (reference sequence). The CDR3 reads CASNKRGNTEAFF. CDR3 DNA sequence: TGTGCCAGCAACAAAAGGGGGAACACTGAAGCTTTCTTT.

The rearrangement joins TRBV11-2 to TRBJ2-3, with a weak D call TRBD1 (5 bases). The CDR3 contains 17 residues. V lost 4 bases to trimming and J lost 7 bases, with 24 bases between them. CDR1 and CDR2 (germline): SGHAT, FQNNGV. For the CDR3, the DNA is TGTGCCAGCAGCTCACCTTGGGCAGGGCGGAAGGTGTATACGCAGTATTTT. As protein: CASSSPWAGRKVYTQYF. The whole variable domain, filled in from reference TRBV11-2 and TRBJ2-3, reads EAGVAQSPRYKIIEKRQSVAFWCNPISGHATLYWYQQILGQGPKLLIQFQNNGVVDDSQLPKDRFSAERLKGVDSTLKIQPAKLEDSAVYLCASSSPWAGRKVYTQYFGPGTRLTVL.

CDR3 nucleotide sequence: TGTGCCAGCAGCGCAACCTGGACTAGCGGCTACAATGAGCAGTTCTTC. It is translated as CASSATWTSGYNEQFF. The J gene is TRBJ2-1, the V gene TRBV7-2; 10 bases are a match to TRBD2. V was pared by 5 bases and J by 3 bases, with 7 bases of the junction left unmatched. CDR3 size: 16 residues. CDR1 is SGHTA, CDR2 FQGNSA, per germline.

DNA of the CDR3: TGTGCCAGCAATGGTGCAGGGGGGTATGGCTACACCTTC. Encoded protein: CASNGAGGYGYTF. The V call is TRBV28, the J call TRBJ1-2, with TRBD1 matching 7 bases. Germline lookup yields CDR1 MDHEN and CDR2 SYDVKM. Germline trimming cut 7 bases from V and 5 bases from J; bases unmatched to any gene: 7. The CDR3 is 13 amino acids.